A selection of T cell receptor beta chains follows, all from one sample in a study of control samples from healthy donors and cancer patients. Sequencing was performed with immunoSEQ multiplex PCR; in TCRdb, only in-frame clones are kept and a portion is missing. The data contain around 70,000 clones, approximately 88% of them singletons. Source material: PBMCs. All receptors come from a woman between 45 and 65 years old with colorectal cancer. CDR3s include the opening cysteine and the closing phenylalanine or tryptophan. D genes are given only for firm matches. Clone size is stated in some rows and not others, as once, few, many or a class when expanded.

abundance,v_gene,d_gene,CDR3aa
.,TRBV6-5,.,CASRQGRRNTEAFF
.,TRBV7-8,.,CASSLRGPGELFF
.,TRBV5-8,TRBD2,CASSSPPGTSQETQYF
.,TRBV9,TRBD1,CASSKDRANYGYTF
.,TRBV28,.,CASSLLGGPGETQYF
.,TRBV29-1,TRBD2,CSVEDGRTSQDTQYF
.,TRBV12-5,TRBD2,CASGSGTSYGTDTQYF
.,TRBV7-2,TRBD2,CASSLIAGGTGRETQYF
.,TRBV7-9,.,CASSLQGYNQPQHF
.,TRBV5-1,TRBD2,CASSWTSGGNTGELFF
.,TRBV7-9,.,CASSLFGSIMGESDTQYF
.,TRBV9,TRBD1,CASSPRDRVTGNTIYF
.,TRBV7-8,.,CASSPQGNSPLHF
.,TRBV28,.,CASSFRIGGTEAFF
.,TRBV30,TRBD2,CAWSRGGGAYNEQFF
.,TRBV18,TRBD2,CASMTSGGITDTQYF
.,TRBV7-2,TRBD1,CASSLMSGGGYGYTF
.,TRBV28,TRBD1,CASSPGQGATEAFF
.,TRBV6-4,.,CASSPISLDGGNTGELFF
.,TRBV28,.,CASSSPANTEAFF
.,TRBV7-2,TRBD1,CASRERQGATDTQYF
.,TRBV6-1,TRBD1,CASSEPRTDRGETQYF
.,TRBV18,.,CASSPQGRQPQHF
.,TRBV24-1,TRBD1,CATSDFGQGGETQYF
.,TRBV5-1,TRBD1,CASSLTGTGNYGYTF
few,TRBV24-1,TRBD1,CATSDTGTGYNEQFF
once,TRBV6-1,.,CASSETRTGETQYF
.,TRBV5-1,TRBD2,CASGIAGLLDTQYF
.,TRBV29-1,TRBD2,CSVQTSGGPYNEQFF
.,TRBV7-8,.,CASSLDRRKGGYTF
.,TRBV28,.,CASSSPNTGWGYGYTF
.,TRBV18,TRBD1,CASSLTLEGQGRSGANVLTF
.,TRBV6-5,TRBD2,CASSLSGGTGELFF
.,TRBV7-9,TRBD1,CASSPRQGQTQYF
once,TRBV2,.,CASGTGQGQGNTIYF
.,TRBV6-5,.,CASRGSGQPQHF
.,TRBV28,.,CASSPSLARANSPLHF
.,TRBV9,.,CASSVAGFDYTEAFF
.,TRBV6-5,.,CASSYSQVSNQPQHF
.,TRBV4-3,.,CASSQERNEQFF
once,TRBV5-1,TRBD1,CASSQNRGEQFF
.,TRBV7-8,.,CASSFGGNYGYTF
once,TRBV6-2/TRBV6-3,.,CASSSGSIRTRPYGYTF
.,TRBV7-8,TRBD2,CASSFRASGGPSSYNEQFF
.,TRBV9,.,CASSPREPSYGYTF
.,TRBV6-6,TRBD1,CASRRDREDGYTF
.,TRBV27,.,CASSPNRVLNTEAFF
.,TRBV12-5,.,CASGSSGVMGTGELFF
.,TRBV30,.,CAWSVSLYQPQHF
.,TRBV27,.,CASTSWGTDTQYF
.,TRBV5-6,.,CASAMTGTGTGRTEAFF
.,TRBV9,.,CASSVDPRENQPQHF
.,TRBV5-1,TRBD1,CASSFQGGRGSPLHF